These 30 T cell receptor beta chains were all obtained from the same sample, sequenced in a study of cytomegalovirus exposure and HLA in healthy donors (TCRdb year 2017). Libraries were made using the immunoSEQ multiplex PCR assay. A mixture of 60 forward primers for TCR Vbeta segments and 13 reverse primers for TCR Jbeta segments was used in the multiplex PCR. The table comes from immuneACCESS by way of TCRdb, which keeps in-frame sequences with V and J called. Part of the clones is missing from these tables; in studies checked, under half for an unresolved V gene and the rest for unknown reasons. The sample table holds approximately 100,000 clones, of which 74% were seen once. The ten largest clones represent about 2.6% of the sample. The sequencing sample was made of PBMCs. These receptors were obtained from a man in his fifties in good health and CMV-seropositive.

The rearrangement joins TRBV4-2 to TRBJ1-4, with TRBD1 identical over 8 bases. Germline CDR1 reads LGHNA; CDR2 reads YNFKEQ. This CDR3 has 15 residues. V lost 0 bases, J lost 8 bases, and 5 bases stayed unmatched. The CDR3 region is CASSQDAGTGEKLFF. In DNA form, the CDR3 reads TGTGCCAGCAGCCAAGATGCTGGGACAGGCGAAAAACTGTTTTTT.

This clone was detected only a few times. The rearrangement links TRBV5-1 to TRBJ2-3, with a weak D call TRBD1 (7 bases). The germline V gene encodes CDR1 SGHRS and CDR2 YFSETQ. This CDR3 is 15 amino acids long. V lost 4 bases to trimming and J lost 6 bases, with 18 bases between them. CDR3 protein: CASSDRQGRGDTQYF. The CDR3 DNA follows: TGCGCCAGCAGCGACCGACAGGGCCGGGGGGATACGCAGTATTTT.

The V and J genes are TRBV7-3 and TRBJ2-1; 8 bases are shared with TRBD2. Germline loops: CDR1 SGHTA, CDR2 FQGTGA. This CDR3 is 15 amino acids long. The trim removed 2 bases at V and 4 bases at J, leaving 4 bases unmatched. The CDR3 region is CASSLGSGRYNEQFF. CDR3 bases: TGTGCCAGCAGCTTAGGCAGCGGGAGATACAATGAGCAGTTCTTC.

The chain couples TRBV6-1 to TRBJ2-1; TRBD2 matches 14 bases. Germline V gene lookup returns CDR1 MNHNS and CDR2 SASEGT. CDR3 length: 15 residues. The V segment lost 6 bases and the J segment 9 bases; nucleotides outside the gene matches: 7. CDR3 sequence: CASRAGTSGSSEQFF. The CDR3 DNA is TGTGCCAGCAGGGCCGGGACTAGCGGGAGCAGTGAGCAGTTCTTC.

The rearrangement links TRBV5-1 to TRBJ1-1; no definite D call. Per germline, CDR1 SGHRS and CDR2 YFSETQ. The length of the CDR3 is 13 residues. V gave up 2 bases and J gave up 1 base, with 6 bases separating them. The DNA of the CDR3 is TGCGCCAGCAGCTTTGTAGCGAACACTGAAGCTTTCTTT. Amino acid sequence: CASSFVANTEAFF. Complete variable domain (other parts from reference TRBV5-1 and TRBJ1-1): KAGVTQTPRYLIKTRGQQVTLSCSPISGHRSVSWYQQTPGQGLQFLFEYFSETQRNKGNFPGRFSGRQFSNSRSEMNVSTLELGDSALYLCASSFVANTEAFFGQGTRLTVV.

This chain connects TRBV19 to TRBJ1-6; TRBD1 matches at 7 bases. The junction had 0 bases not matched to a gene; V was cut back by 1 base and J by 3 bases. The germline V gene encodes CDR1 LNHDA and CDR2 SQIVND (reference sequence). This CDR3 contains 15 residues. The CDR3 loop is CASSIGDSYNSPLHF. The CDR3 DNA is TGTGCCAGTAGTATAGGGGACAGCTATAATTCACCCCTCCACTTT.

The V gene is TRBV5-1, the J gene TRBJ1-1; D gene uncertain. V was shortened by 0 bases and J by 0 bases, with 6 bases between the two germline ends. Germline CDR1 and CDR2: SGHRS and YFSETQ. The CDR3 extends over 14 amino acids. The CDR3 reads CASSLDGMNTEAFF. The CDR3 coding sequence is TGCGCCAGCAGCTTGGACGGGATGAACACTGAAGCTTTCTTT. The whole variable domain, filled in from reference TRBV5-1 and TRBJ1-1, reads KAGVTQTPRYLIKTRGQQVTLSCSPISGHRSVSWYQQTPGQGLQFLFEYFSETQRNKGNFPGRFSGRQFSNSRSEMNVSTLELGDSALYLCASSLDGMNTEAFFGQGTRLTVV.

V usage is TRBV28 and J usage is TRBJ1-6, with D possibly being TRBD1 (5 bases). This CDR3 comprises 14 residues. Germline lookup yields CDR1 MDHEN and CDR2 SYDVKM. Trimming took off 5 bases at V and 6 bases at J, with 11 bases between the two ends. In nucleotides, the CDR3 is TGTGCCAGCAGTCCTCGGGGGGGTAATTCACCCCTCCACTTT. Protein product: CASSPRGGNSPLHF.

The chain joins TRBV4-1 to TRBJ1-1, with 11 bases that match TRBD1. Trimming took 4 bases from V and 4 from J; bases not matched to a gene: 5. This CDR3 has 15 amino acids. CDR1 is MGHRA, CDR2 YSYEKL, per germline. In DNA form, the CDR3 reads TGCGCCAGCAGCCCCAGGACAGGGGGCAGCACTGAAGCTTTCTTT. Translation: CASSPRTGGSTEAFF.

This clone was recorded only once. The rearrangement links TRBV18 to TRBJ1-1, with D unclear. The CDR3 loop spans 14 amino acids. The germline V gene has CDR1 KGHSH and CDR2 LQKENI. V was shortened by 3 bases and J by 1 base, with 9 bases between the two germline ends. The CDR3 sequence: CASSPTTENTEAFF. For the CDR3, the DNA is TGTGCCAGCTCACCTACTACGGAGAACACTGAAGCTTTCTTT.

V and J are TRBV7-7 and TRBJ2-5, with 7 bases identical to TRBD2. Germline trimming cut 1 base from V and 5 bases from J; bases unmatched to any gene: 7. Germline V gene lookup returns CDR1 SSHAT and CDR2 FNYEAQ (reference sequence). The CDR3 is 15 amino acids. The CDR3: CASSLDYLSGETQYF. The CDR3 bases are TGTGCCAGCAGCTTAGACTACCTTAGCGGGGAGACCCAGTACTTC.

The chain recombines TRBV5-1 with TRBJ2-2; no reliable D call. V was shortened by 1 base and J by 0 bases, with 13 bases between the two germline ends. The CDR3 totals 17 residues. CDR1 and CDR2 (germline): SGHRS, YFSETQ. CDR3 sequence: CASSLTPVEANTGELFF. In DNA, the CDR3 is TGCGCCAGCAGCTTGACCCCGGTCGAGGCGAACACCGGGGAGCTGTTTTTT.

This clone occurred once. V gene TRBV10-3 combines with J gene TRBJ2-3; 8 bases are shared with TRBD2. The CDR3 sequence is 13 residues long. V lost 7 bases to trimming and J lost 6 bases; unmatched junction nucleotides: 6. The germline V gene has CDR1 ENHRY and CDR2 SYGVKD. This chain's CDR3 is CAITREGGDTQYF. The CDR3 coding sequence is TGTGCCATCACTCGGGAGGGCGGGGATACGCAGTATTTT.

V usage is TRBV7-4 and J usage is TRBJ2-1, with 7 bases matching TRBD1. Germline V gene data show CDR1 as SGHVT and CDR2 as SQSDAQ. CDR3 length: 14 residues. Trimming took 5 bases from V and 12 from J; bases not matched to a gene: 13. The CDR3 reads CASSHTFSGGWQFF. The CDR3 DNA is TGTGCCAGCAGCCATACATTTTCAGGGGGATGGCAGTTCTTC.

A few counts support this clone. The rearrangement links TRBV28 to TRBJ1-5; 7 positions agree with TRBD1. The CDR3 covers 18 residues. Germline loops: CDR1 MDHEN, CDR2 SYDVKM. Trimming at V came to 3 bases and at J to 6 bases, leaving 17 bases not matched to a gene. Here the CDR3 reads CASSFSMVRTGMGQPQHF. The CDR3 DNA follows: TGTGCCAGCAGTTTTAGTATGGTTCGGACAGGCATGGGTCAGCCCCAGCATTTT.

The CDR3 sequence: CAWRTWGRDTIYF. CDR3 nucleotide sequence: TGTGCCTGGAGAACCTGGGGCAGGGACACCATATATTTT. The rearrangement uses TRBV30 and TRBJ1-3; tentatively, D is TRBD1 (5 bases). CDR3 length: 13 amino acids. From germline, CDR1 is GTSNPN and CDR2 SVGIG (reference sequence). V dropped 3 bases and J dropped 8 bases, with 14 bases sitting between them.

The rearrangement joins TRBV6-1 to TRBJ2-7; TRBD1 aligns across 10 bases. The CDR3 covers 14 residues. CDR1 MNHNS and CDR2 SASEGT come from the germline V gene. Trimming removed 6 bases from V and 0 bases from J; junction bases left unmatched: 2. This CDR3 reads CASRWTGGSYEQYF. Here the CDR3 DNA reads TGTGCCAGCAGATGGACAGGGGGCTCCTACGAGCAGTACTTC.

This chain uses TRBV7-2 with TRBJ2-2; D is unclear. Trimming took off 5 bases at V and 5 bases at J, with 12 bases between the two ends. The CDR3 spans 14 residues. Germline CDR1 SGHTA, CDR2 FQGNSA. CDR3 nucleotides: TGTGCCAGCAGCACCCAACCGAGTACCGGGGAGCTGTTTTTT. Amino acids: CASSTQPSTGELFF.

This rearrangement joins TRBV15 to TRBJ2-7; 10 nucleotides line up with TRBD1. Germline trimming cut 1 base from V and 6 bases from J; bases unmatched to any gene: 3. Germline values: CDR1 LNHNV, CDR2 YYDKDF (reference sequence). The CDR3 runs 14 residues. The CDR3 loop reads CATSRGRDRGEQYF. The CDR3 bases are TGTGCCACCAGCAGAGGACGGGACAGGGGCGAGCAGTACTTC.

This clone was observed a handful of times. The chain joins TRBV6-5 to TRBJ2-5, with 9 positions matching TRBD2. Germline CDR1 is MNHEY and CDR2 is SVGAGI. V was pared by 0 bases and J by 5 bases, with 4 bases of the junction left unmatched. This CDR3 region has 15 residues. CDR3 amino acids: CASSYSRGGRETQYF. CDR3 bases: TGTGCCAGCAGTTACTCGCGGGGGGGCCGGGAGACCCAGTACTTC.

V gene TRBV15 combines with J gene TRBJ2-7; D is possibly TRBD2 (5 bases). CDR3 length: 13 residues. V gave up 1 base and J gave up 5 bases, with 9 bases separating them. CDR1 LNHNV and CDR2 YYDKDF come from the germline V gene (reference sequence). CDR3 residues: CATSRGPRDEQYF. CDR3 nucleotide sequence: TGTGCCACCAGCAGAGGGCCGCGGGACGAGCAGTACTTC. Variable domain in full (rest from reference TRBV15 and TRBJ2-7): DAMVIQNPRYQVTQFGKPVTLSCSQTLNHNVMYWYQQKSSQAPKLLFHYYDKDFNNEADTPDNFQSRRPNTSFCFLDIRSPGLGDTAMYLCATSRGPRDEQYFGPGTRLTVT.

Here the CDR3 reads CATRTGGNTEAFF. Written as DNA, the CDR3 is TGTGCCACCAGAACAGGGGGTAACACTGAAGCTTTCTTT. The V call is TRBV19, the J call TRBJ1-1; 8 bases map to TRBD1. The ends lost 10 bases at V and 2 bases at J; junction bases unmatched: 6. The CDR3 sequence is 13 residues long. In germline, CDR1 is LNHDA, CDR2 SQIVND (reference sequence).

The chain recombines TRBV7-2 with TRBJ2-1, with D possibly TRBD2 on 6 matching bases. CDR3 length: 13 residues. Looked up from germline, CDR1 is SGHTA and CDR2 is FQGNSA. Trimming took off 5 bases at V and 4 bases at J, with 9 bases between the two ends. DNA for the CDR3: TGTGCCAGCAGCGGGGACTTATACAATGAGCAGTTCTTC. It encodes CASSGDLYNEQFF.

The chain has TRBV18 and TRBJ1-1; TRBD1 is a possible D gene (5 bases). V lost 6 bases and J 0 bases, leaving 20 bases between the germline ends. Germline assignment: CDR1 KGHSH and CDR2 LQKENI. The CDR3 length is 17 residues. This CDR3 reads CASSLKGDGGMNTEAFF. The CDR3 DNA follows: TGTGCCAGCTCCCTCAAGGGAGACGGGGGGATGAACACTGAAGCTTTCTTT.

This sequence joins TRBV29-1 and TRBJ2-7; 8 nucleotides match TRBD2. The junction had 14 bases not matched to a gene; V was cut back by 6 bases and J by 7 bases. Germline lookup yields CDR1 SQVTM and CDR2 ANQGSEA. This CDR3 has 14 residues. The CDR3 protein is CSVLRSSGTGEQYF. DNA of the CDR3: TGCAGCGTCTTGAGGAGTAGCGGGACGGGAGAGCAGTACTTC.

This clone appeared a few times. The chain has TRBV5-1 and TRBJ1-1; 12 bases match TRBD1. Unmatched junction bases numbered 5, after V lost 4 bases and J lost 4 bases. Germline V gene sequence: CDR1 SGHRS, CDR2 YFSETQ. The CDR3 is made up of 15 amino acids. CDR3 DNA: TGCGCCAGCAGCAGGGGACAGGGGGCTGGCACTGAAGCTTTCTTT. Protein: CASSRGQGAGTEAFF.

V gene TRBV28 combines with J gene TRBJ1-4, with D tentatively TRBD1 (5 bases). The CDR3 loop spans 18 amino acids. CDR1 and CDR2 (germline): MDHEN, SYDVKM. V was clipped by 1 base and J by 1 base, with 16 bases between them. The CDR3 reads CASSLLGGREGTNEKLFF. In DNA, the CDR3 is TGTGCCAGCAGTTTATTAGGTGGCAGGGAGGGAACTAATGAAAAACTGTTTTTT.

The chain employs TRBV27 and TRBJ1-4, with 10 bases fitting TRBD1. The CDR3 spans 17 residues. Germline V CDR1 and CDR2: MNHEY, SMNVEV (reference sequence). V gave up 3 bases and J gave up 8 bases; unmatched junction bases: 12. The CDR3 sequence: CASSFRDRGPLSEKLFF. The CDR3 region has the DNA TGTGCCAGCAGTTTCCGGGACAGGGGCCCTTTGAGCGAAAAACTGTTTTTT.

V gene TRBV19 combines with J gene TRBJ1-2; D gene uncertain. Germline V gene data show CDR1 as LNHDA and CDR2 as SQIVND (reference sequence). V lost 5 bases and J 2 bases, leaving 12 bases between the germline ends. This CDR3 comprises 14 residues. The CDR3 bases are TGTGCCAGTAGTCCCCTGGGCGCCAACTATGGCTACACCTTC. Translating gives CASSPLGANYGYTF.

The chain uses TRBV30 and TRBJ2-7, with 7 bases aligning to TRBD2. Trimming removed 3 bases from V and 5 bases from J; junction bases left unmatched: 4. Germline CDR1 and CDR2: GTSNPN and SVGIG (reference sequence). The CDR3 spans 12 residues. CDR3 DNA sequence: TGTGCCTGGAGGGGAGGGTTCGACGAGCAGTACTTC. Translating gives CAWRGGFDEQYF. Together with reference TRBV30 and TRBJ2-7, the CDR3 gives the full variable domain: SQTIHQWPATLVQPVGSPLSLECTVEGTSNPNLYWYRQAAGRGLQLLFYSVGIGQISSEVPQNLSASRPQDRQFILSSKKLLLSDSGFYLCAWRGGFDEQYFGPGTRLTVT.